This TCR beta chain was documented in a study of T-cell memory formation after mild COVID-19. Notes on the study in general: The study found balanced CD4/CD8 in clones contracting day 15 to 85 and a CD4+ lean in later expanders.

Of note for this clonotype: Its antigen is as yet unknown.

TCRdb passed the 5' RACE reads through MiXCR, listing each CDR3 protein once. The table has 500,000 to 650,000 distinct CDR3 sequences, less than 25% seen once. This TCR derives from an adult woman who had mild COVID-19 (a few samples of this study predate the infection). Cell type and time point are not known. Sequences were obtained from PBMCs or a T cell subset sorted from them (not recorded which).

The CDR3, as DNA: TGTGCCAGCGCCCAGAACACCATATATTTT. Its protein product is CASAQNTIYF. V gene TRBV7-9 combines with J gene TRBJ1-3; D gene ambiguous. The ends were cut back, 8 bases at V and 7 bases at J, with 6 bases in the middle. The CDR3 spans 10 residues. Per germline, CDR1 SEHNR and CDR2 FQNEAQ (reference sequence).